The clone carrying this TCR beta chain was observed once. This CDR3 has 14 residues. Germline values: CDR1 SGDLS, CDR2 YYNGEE. Trimming removed 3 bases from V and 5 bases from J, with 14 bases in between. Sequencing targeted TCR beta in T cells from blood (CD8+ and CD4+). Healthy donors acted as controls, with matching for age and sex. This specimen comes from a study of CD8 T cells in Susac syndrome. RNA amounts of about 0.5 to 1 ug underwent reverse transcription with random hexamers. Amplification of the TCR beta CDR3 was carried out by immunoSEQ multiplex PCR, which spanned a total of 54 Vbeta and 13 Jbeta segments. MiXCR, applied by TCRdb to the immunoSEQ multiplex PCR reads, yields one record per CDR3 protein. The table lists approximately 160,000 distinct CDR3 sequences, roughly 93% of them singletons.

V gene TRBV9 combines with J gene TRBJ2-5, with D tentatively TRBD2 (7 bases). This receptor was obtained from a human donor in good health. Sequences were obtained from CD4+ T cells from PBMCs. CDR3 in DNA: TGTGCCAGCAGCGCGGGGGGCCTGATGGAGACCCAGTACTTC. This encodes CASSAGGLMETQYF.